This T cell receptor beta chain was captured in a study of blood T cells in healthy people across ages. General study findings and limits: With unsorted PBMCs, a conclusive comparison of naive versus antigen-experienced cells was not possible. Unknown CMV status may confound age-related changes in expanded clones.

Details on this clonotype: Its antigen is unidentified.

Those donating, healthy Caucasian individuals from Russia, were aged roughly 6 to 95. The CDR3 loop spans 16 amino acids. J gave up 4 bases and V 3 bases, and 10 bases lay outside the gene matches. Germline CDR1 and CDR2: KGHDR and SFDVKD. The authors ran a second PCR of about 6 to 11 cycles using a sample-barcoded 5' primer and a J-beta primer mix. Each TCR beta cDNA got a 12-nucleotide random molecular identifier. MiXCR was run by TCRdb on the 5' RACE reads, yielding one entry per CDR3 protein. The sample lists hundreds of thousands of distinct CDR3 sequences; 58% were seen once. The sample consisted of blood. The source is a man aged 60 to 69 in good health. This sequence joins TRBV24-1 and TRBJ1-2, with 7 bases that match TRBD1. The CDR3 protein is CATSDPGTDGGYGYTF. The CDR3 DNA sequence: TGTGCCACCAGTGATCCTGGGACAGACGGGGGCTATGGCTACACCTTC.